This T cell receptor beta chain was captured in a study of cytomegalovirus exposure and HLA in healthy donors. Study-level findings and limits: The authors judged a highly shared variant cluster likely a sequencing artifact. Productive rates of about 90% or about 30% were seen for most TCR beta V segments in an earlier analysis. Presence/absence analyses took donor sequencing depth as roughly uniform.

Trimming took off 4 bases at V and 1 base at J, with 13 bases between the two ends. CDR3 length equals 15 residues. From germline, CDR1 is LGHNA and CDR2 YSLEER. Use of 60 Vbeta and 13 Jbeta primers characterized the PCR. Profiled with immunoSEQ multiplex PCR; TCRdb holds only in-frame clones, not every one. Among tens of thousands of clones, roughly 50% were seen once, and the ten largest hold approximately 12%. The table lists this clone with a few counts. Its matching antigen is unknown. The receptor comes from a human donor in good health. V and J are TRBV4-3 and TRBJ1-1; D gene uncertain. Sequences were obtained from PBMCs. In DNA form, the CDR3 reads TGCGCCAGCAGCCCAGCGGGCACGGGGAACACTGAAGCTTTCTTT. It is translated as CASSPAGTGNTEAFF.